These 17 T cell receptor beta chains share one sample of origin, sequenced in a study of T cells in Graves' hyperthyroidism and ophthalmopathy (dated by TCRdb to the late 2010s). Library generation was performed with multiplex PCR. Data came from an Illumina HiSeq 2000. The TCR beta CDR3 regions were amplified from RNA transcripts. The TCR CDR3 was subjected to a first round of RT-PCR using the HTBI primer set and the Qiagen OneStep RT-PCR kit. Using fastp trimming at Q25 and MiXCR clonotype assembly, TCRdb reanalyzed the public sequencing data and kept in-frame beta chains. Rows are unified per CDR3 protein, each entry keeping the most common DNA and genes. This sample lists approximately 430,000 distinct CDR3 sequences; approximately 14% were detected once. The ten largest clones represent about 12% of the sample. Material for sequencing was blood. The receptors derive from a man between 18 and 35 years old with Graves' ophthalmopathy.

V usage is TRBV5-1 and J usage is TRBJ2-6, with TRBD1 as a possible D gene (6 bases). CDR1 SGHRS and CDR2 YFSETQ come from the germline V gene. The V end was cut by 1 base, the J end by 0 bases, with 11 bases between. This CDR3 is built from 17 residues. The CDR3, as DNA: TGCGCCAGCAGCTTGACAACAGGGACCTCTGGGGCCAACGTCCTGACTTTC. This sequence encodes CASSLTTGTSGANVLTF.

The sample holds many counts of this clonotype. This chain links TRBV5-1 with TRBJ2-7; D gene uncertain. V was clipped by 2 bases and J by 2 bases, with 11 bases between them. Germline CDR1 reads SGHRS; CDR2 reads YFSETQ. The CDR3 runs 14 residues. The CDR3 protein is CASSFDRLTYEQYF. The CDR3 DNA sequence: TGCGCCAGCAGCTTCGATCGACTTACCTACGAGCAGTACTTC. Variable domain in full (rest from reference TRBV5-1 and TRBJ2-7): KAGVTQTPRYLIKTRGQQVTLSCSPISGHRSVSWYQQTPGQGLQFLFEYFSETQRNKGNFPGRFSGRQFSNSRSEMNVSTLELGDSALYLCASSFDRLTYEQYFGPGTRLTVT.

Of note for this clonotype: One end of the junction fails to match germline, which may point to a read error. The chain is built from TRBV4-1 and TRBJ2-7; 9 bases are shared with TRBD1. This CDR3 region has 15 residues. CDR1 and CDR2 from the germline V gene are MGHRA and YSYEKL. DNA of the CDR3: TGCGCCAGCAGCCAGGCGAACAGGGGGCTATACGGGCAGTACTTC. This sequence encodes CASSQANRGLYGQYF.

In this sample, this clonotype turned up many times. The genes are TRBV6-2 or TRBV6-3 and TRBJ2-1; no clear D gene. Trimming took 2 bases from V and 2 from J, leaving 16 bases between them. The CDR3 contains 17 residues. Germline CDR1 MNHEY, CDR2 SVGEGT. CDR3 sequence: CASSYPLTQTAYNEQFF. The CDR3 DNA sequence: TGTGCCAGCAGTTACCCCCTGACTCAAACGGCCTACAATGAGCAGTTCTTC.

This clonotype was picked up many times. V and J are TRBV5-6 and TRBJ1-4; D gene ambiguous. The CDR3 loop spans 13 amino acids. Germline values: CDR1 SGHDT, CDR2 YYEEEE. V was cut by 2 bases and J by 5 bases, with 7 bases left in between. As DNA, the CDR3 is TGTGCCAGCAGCTTCCAGAGAAATGAAAAACTGTTTTTT. Protein product: CASSFQRNEKLFF. The whole variable domain, filled in from reference TRBV5-6 and TRBJ1-4, reads DAGVTQSPTHLIKTRGQQVTLRCSPKSGHDTVSWYQQALGQGPQFIFQYYEEEERQRGNFPDRFSGHQFPNYSSELNVNALLLGDSALYLCASSFQRNEKLFFGSGTQLSVL.

This clonotype was counted ten times or more. This chain links TRBV14 with TRBJ2-3; 11 bases line up with TRBD1. Germline V gene lookup returns CDR1 SGHDN and CDR2 FVKESK. V shed 4 bases, J shed 5 bases, and the junction held 11 bases outside the gene matches. The CDR3 length is 17 residues. The CDR3: CASSPYGQGAYEDTQYF. In DNA form, the CDR3 reads TGTGCCAGCAGCCCTTACGGACAGGGGGCGTATGAAGATACGCAGTATTTT.

The V call is TRBV15, the J call TRBJ2-1, with 10 bases that match TRBD2. Germline CDR1 and CDR2: LNHNV and YYDKDF (reference sequence). The V and J ends lost 9 bases and 7 bases, in that order; junction bases with no gene match: 9. The CDR3 runs 14 residues. CDR3 amino acids: CATARAGGQNEQFF. DNA for the CDR3: TGTGCCACGGCCCGAGCGGGGGGGCAAAATGAGCAGTTCTTC.

This clonotype occurred a few times. The chain links TRBV10-3 to TRBJ2-1; 7 positions agree with TRBD2. The CDR3 spans 16 residues. The V gene's germline CDR1 is ENHRY and CDR2 SYGVKD. With V trimmed by 4 bases and J by 5 bases, 11 bases remained unmatched. The CDR3, as DNA: TGTGCCATCAGTGCACTCGGGGAGGGAGTCAACAATGAGCAGTTCTTC. Translation: CAISALGEGVNNEQFF.

This clonotype has only a few counts. This chain joins TRBV5-1 and TRBJ1-1; perhaps TRBD1 as D (6 bases). Trimming took off 1 base at V and 5 bases at J, with 9 bases between the two ends. Germline CDR1 reads SGHRS; CDR2 reads YFSETQ. The CDR3 sequence is 13 residues long. The CDR3 DNA is TGCGCCAGCAGCTTGTACAGGGCGACTGAAGCTTTCTTT. Translated: CASSLYRATEAFF.

The rearrangement links TRBV3-1 to TRBJ1-4, with D unclear. CDR1 is LGHDT, CDR2 YNNKEL, per germline (reference sequence). This CDR3 is 15 amino acids long. The V end was cut by 4 bases, the J end by 6 bases, with 15 bases between. The CDR3 sequence is CASSREGRRDEKLFF. DNA for the CDR3: TGTGCCAGCAGCCGTGAGGGCCGGAGGGATGAAAAACTGTTTTTT.

This clonotype appeared a few times. The chain couples TRBV20-1 to TRBJ2-2; 10 bases align to TRBD1. The length of the CDR3 is 15 residues. V dropped 5 bases and J dropped 5; count of bases not matched to a gene: 8. The V gene's germline CDR1 is DFQATT and CDR2 SNEGSKA (reference sequence). The CDR3 region is CSAARTGGWTGELFF. The CDR3 coding sequence is TGCAGTGCTGCCAGGACAGGGGGTTGGACCGGGGAGCTGTTTTTT.

This clonotype was seen more than once but under ten times. The V and J genes are TRBV19 and TRBJ2-5; 11 nucleotides agree with TRBD2. The germline V gene has CDR1 LNHDA and CDR2 SQIVND (reference sequence). Germline trimming cut 2 bases from V and 5 bases from J; bases unmatched to any gene: 4. The CDR3 consists of 15 residues. Here the CDR3 DNA reads TGTGCCAGTAGTATAACTAGCGGGGGCCTGGAGACCCAGTACTTC. Encoded protein: CASSITSGGLETQYF.

This chain joins TRBV11-3 and TRBJ2-2; 7 bases fit TRBD2. This CDR3 is 15 amino acids long. Germline V gene sequence: CDR1 SGHNT, CDR2 YENEEA. The trim removed 0 bases at V and 5 bases at J, leaving 3 bases unmatched. The CDR3 DNA sequence: TGTGCCAGCAGCTTAGAGGGAGGGCCTACCGGGGAGCTGTTTTTT. This encodes CASSLEGGPTGELFF.

This clonotype was counted ten times or more. V usage is TRBV5-5 and J usage is TRBJ1-1; no clear D. Trimming removed 1 base at V and 4 bases at J, with 11 bases between. Germline V CDR1 and CDR2: SGHKS, YYEKEE (reference sequence). The CDR3 extends over 14 amino acids. This CDR3 reads CASSLLLTGTEAFF. In DNA, the CDR3 is TGTGCCAGCAGCTTGCTTTTGACTGGCACTGAAGCTTTCTTT.

This clonotype was picked up many times. This chain connects TRBV30 to TRBJ2-7; 7 positions match TRBD2. CDR3 length: 14 residues. Germline loops: CDR1 GTSNPN, CDR2 SVGIG (reference sequence). Trimming at V came to 0 bases and at J to 3 bases, leaving 5 bases not matched to a gene. CDR3 residues: CAWSVLGGSYEQYF. The CDR3 region has the DNA TGTGCCTGGAGTGTACTGGGGGGGAGCTACGAGCAGTACTTC.

The rearrangement links TRBV29-1 to TRBJ2-3; no definite D call. The germline V and J ends were trimmed by 0 bases and 3 bases, with 13 bases remaining between them. The germline CDR1 and CDR2 sequences are SQVTM and ANQGSEA. The CDR3 length is 15 residues. CDR3 DNA: TGCAGCGTTGAAGATAAATGGGAAGGGACAGATACGCAGTATTTT. Protein: CSVEDKWEGTDTQYF.

Comments on this clonotype: The conserved final phenylalanine or tryptophan is absent from the CDR3, which likely points to a read error. The CDR3 bases are TGTGCCAGCAGCCTTACTAGCGGGGGCTACAATGAGCAGTTCCTC. Residues: CASSLTSGGYNEQFL. This chain connects TRBV3-1 to TRBJ2-1; 11 bases fit TRBD2. This CDR3 comprises 15 residues. Trimming took 4 bases from V and 3 from J; bases not matched to a gene: 2. CDR1 is LGHDT and CDR2 is YNNKEL in the germline V gene (reference sequence).